The clone carrying this TCR beta chain was found many times. Its antigen is as yet unknown. Diagnostic decisions used clinical symptoms, serum thyroxine and TRAb, thyroid ultrasound and orbital computed tomography. Amplification targeted TCR beta CDR3 regions from RNA transcripts. TCR CDR3 regions were first amplified by RT-PCR with HTBI primers. One entry per CDR3 protein results from TCRdb running MiXCR on the multiplex PCR reads. The sample has 300,000 to 500,000 distinct CDR3 sequences, about 15% seen once; the top ten hold approximately 32%. Trimming removed 0 bases from V and 0 bases from J, with 15 bases in between. CDR3 length: 17 amino acids. CDR1 and CDR2 from the germline V gene are SGHRS and YFSETQ. The sample comes from a study of T cells in Graves' hyperthyroidism and ophthalmopathy. General observations from the study: The model's output predicted ophthalmopathy at a median of about 6.5 months prior to onset. Stable hyperthyroidism was told apart from ophthalmopathy by a model built on 13 V-J features.

This sequence was found in a woman in her twenties or thirties with Graves' hyperthyroidism. The V and J genes are TRBV5-1 and TRBJ1-2; D is ambiguous. The specimen was blood. In DNA form, the CDR3 reads TGCGCCAGCAGCTTGGTTGAGGGTTCAAAAGCTAACTATGGCTACACCTTC. Its translation is CASSLVEGSKANYGYTF.